The sequence of this T cell receptor (beta chain) was determined in a study of spatial heterogeneity in lung cancer (dated 2019 in TCRdb). General notes on the study: More beta-chain than alpha-chain transcripts were consistently detected, likely reflecting higher beta-chain transcript abundance. At surgery, both alpha and beta chains were TCR-sequenced in fewer than 250 tumor regions, 63 to 80 matched nontumor lung samples and 56 PBMC samples. In the raw uncorrected reads, each unique combination of TCR and UMI appeared more than ten times on average. The study quantitatively compared TCR alpha and beta repertoires across multiple tumor regions, matched nontumor lung and blood in non-small cell lung cancer. Nonsynonymous mutation counts, determined by whole-exome sequencing of tumor tissue, were related to TCR repertoire features. TCR transcript counts in tumor regions correlated strongly with a T cell transcriptional module score from matched bulk RNA-seq. The paper's findings and limits, for the study overall: The tumor nonsynonymous mutation count correlated with the number of expanded alpha and beta TCRs within the tumor. The count of ubiquitous expanded TCRs correlated with the count of ubiquitous nonsynonymous mutations, and the count of regional expanded TCRs correlated with the count of regional nonsynonymous mutations. Additional single-cell paired TCR alpha and beta sequencing was considered necessary to confirm, at a functional level, the hypothesis that regional TCRs recognize regional mutations. TCR-seq coverage of tumor T cells was estimated at only around 7% for alpha chains and 12% to 15% for beta chains.

The library was prepared using 5' RACE. Sequencer: NextSeq 500. The TCR library protocol attached a unique molecular identifier to each TCR cDNA molecule to allow correction of PCR and sequencing errors. The original pipeline was this. TCR identification, UMI-based error correction and CDR3 extraction were all carried out with Decombinator tools. TCRs above a frequency of 2 per 1,000, corresponding to the top 1% of the tumor frequency distribution, were defined as expanded. Expanded tumor TCRs were classed as regional if statistically deemed absent (corrected P<0.05) from at least one tumor region, otherwise ubiquitous. Rényi diversity was computed with the R vegan package after subsampling each repertoire 100 times to 5,000 TCRs. CDR3 similarity networks were constructed using string-kernel similarity of amino acid triplets, with links drawn between CDR3s whose pairwise similarity was above 0.82. The raw public reads went through TCRdb reprocessing: fastp at Q25, MiXCR clone calling, in-frame beta chains kept. Merged by CDR3 protein, the rows form single entries marked with the most common genes and DNA. The authors' filters were not applied to this entry. Across this sample there are approximately 11,000 distinct CDR3 sequences, with more than 7% seen only once. The leading ten clones occupy around a fifth of the sample.

This clonotype was detected many times. Its target antigen remains unknown. No base-level quality is on record; no much larger clone is a single base apart. Because this beta chain is a stray read in a library intended to capture alpha chains, its abundance should not be given much weight. Reading the germline V gene gives CDR1 SGHRS and CDR2 YFSETQ. The CDR3 sequence holds 13 residues, the cysteine and phenylalanine included. Only the CDR3 DNA stays, 39 bases, in frame from base 1. Deletion took 7 bases off V and 5 bases off J, with a span of 10 bases between the germline ends. Interpreted using the paper, the time point label stands for: sample taken at primary tumor resection. Samples were obtained from 65 to 90 patients with early-stage, untreated non-small cell lung cancer from the lung TRACERx cohort. TCR sequencing used whole RNA extracted from tumor and nontumor lung tissue, or from cryopreserved PBMC samples, without cell sorting. Only patients for whom sufficient RNA was available from at least two tumor regions were selected for TCR sequencing. A lung pathologist reviewed the tumor and adjacent nontumor lung specimens before the specimens were selected.

This specimen was lung tumor tissue, taken at surgery. The V and J genes are TRBV5-1 and TRBJ1-6; the D gene identity is not certain. The source is a female donor with early-stage non-small cell lung cancer. CDR3 region: CASRERDNSPLHF. Read as DNA, the sequence is TGCGCCAGCCGGGAAAGGGATAATTCACCCCTCCACTTT.